The T cell receptor (beta chain) under discussion was sequenced for a study of PD-1 blockade in classical Hodgkin lymphoma. Study background: Patients in the cohort were put on intravenous nivolumab, 3 mg/kg every 2 weeks.

J lost 8 bases, V lost 6 bases, and 14 bases had no gene match. The CDR3 spans 16 residues. The germline gives CDR1 MNHEY, CDR2 SMNVEV (reference sequence). Of note for this clone: Its antigen remains unknown.

Each patient relapsed following autologous stem cell transplantation, and prior brentuximab vedotin exposure differed. The method was immunoSEQ multiplex PCR; TCRdb's version includes in-frame clones alone and lacks a portion of them. The data show just over 50,000 clones, around 75% seen once. Regarding the study as a whole: Newly diagnosed and completely responding patients shared comparable baseline diversity. Prior therapy or disease activity may underlie the repertoire differences, whose causes remain undefined. It was reported that newly diagnosed patients had less baseline TCR diversity than healthy donors.

The V call is TRBV27, the J call TRBJ2-1, with 9 bases lining up with TRBD2. Here the sequenced sample was peripheral blood mononuclear cells (PBMCs), taken before the second cycle of nivolumab. The TCR sequence derives from a human donor with classical Hodgkin lymphoma. For the CDR3, the DNA is TGTGCCAGCAGCCGGAGGGGGGCTAGCGGGACCTATGAGCAGTTCTTC. Translated, it gives CASSRRGASGTYEQFF.